This is a list of T cell receptor beta chains from one sample in a study of shared clonotypes between healthy human individuals. The table came from immunoSEQ multiplex PCR; TCRdb's copy has only in-frame clones and leaves some out. Here the sample spans hundreds of thousands of clones, 74% being singletons. The material sequenced was memory CD4+ T cells sorted from blood. These receptor sequences come from a man in his thirties or forties in good health. The CDR3 runs from the conserved cysteine through the conserved F or W. D genes are given only for firm matches. Clone size is given for some rows only: seen once, a few or many times, or a class if the clone is expanded.

clone_size: .
v_call: TRBV11-2
j_call: TRBJ2-7
d_call: TRBD2
cdr3_nt: TGTGCCAGCAGCTTTACGGGGGGGAGCTACGAGCAGTACTTC
cdr3_aa: CASSFTGGSYEQYF

clone_size: few
v_call: TRBV30
j_call: TRBJ2-3
d_call: .
cdr3_nt: TGTGCCTGGAGGAGGGGCTATAGCACAGATACGCAGTATTTT
cdr3_aa: CAWRRGYSTDTQYF

clone_size: .
v_call: TRBV28
j_call: TRBJ2-7
d_call: TRBD2
cdr3_nt: TGTGCCAGCAGTTTTACTAGCGGGAGGAGCTACGAGCAGTACTTC
cdr3_aa: CASSFTSGRSYEQYF

clone_size: .
v_call: TRBV4-3
j_call: TRBJ2-3
d_call: TRBD2
cdr3_nt: TGCGCCAGCAGCCAAGGTGGGCGCGGGGAGGGAGATACGCAGTATTTT
cdr3_aa: CASSQGGRGEGDTQYF

clone_size: once
v_call: TRBV19
j_call: TRBJ1-3
d_call: .
cdr3_nt: TGTGCCAGTAGTATCGGAGGGGACGGAAACACCATATATTTT
cdr3_aa: CASSIGGDGNTIYF

clone_size: .
v_call: TRBV2
j_call: TRBJ1-2
d_call: .
cdr3_nt: TGTGCCAGCACCCGGGACTATAACTATGGCTACACCTTC
cdr3_aa: CASTRDYNYGYTF

clone_size: few
v_call: TRBV30
j_call: TRBJ2-6
d_call: .
cdr3_nt: TGTGCCTGGGCAGGGGTTGGGGCCAACGTCCTGACTTTC
cdr3_aa: CAWAGVGANVLTF

clone_size: .
v_call: TRBV28
j_call: TRBJ2-7
d_call: .
cdr3_nt: TGTGCCAGCAGTTTACTCTCGCCTTCCTACGAGCAGTACTTC
cdr3_aa: CASSLLSPSYEQYF

clone_size: .
v_call: TRBV18
j_call: TRBJ2-1
d_call: .
cdr3_nt: TGTGCCAGCTCACCATCTGGACGGGACGGGACGCAGTTCTTC
cdr3_aa: CASSPSGRDGTQFF

clone_size: .
v_call: TRBV10-3
j_call: TRBJ1-4
d_call: TRBD1
cdr3_nt: TGTGCCATCAGTGAGTCGACAGGGACAGGGGACAAACTGTTTTTT
cdr3_aa: CAISESTGTGDKLFF

clone_size: .
v_call: TRBV9
j_call: TRBJ2-5
d_call: .
cdr3_nt: TGTGCCAGCAGCGTAGCGGGGGAGACCCAGTACTTC
cdr3_aa: CASSVAGETQYF

clone_size: .
v_call: TRBV10-3
j_call: TRBJ1-5
d_call: TRBD1
cdr3_nt: TGTGCCATCAGTGACTCTAGGACAGGGAATAGCAATCAGCCCCAGCATTTT
cdr3_aa: CAISDSRTGNSNQPQHF

clone_size: .
v_call: TRBV5-1
j_call: TRBJ2-3
d_call: TRBD1
cdr3_nt: TGCGCCAGCAGCTTAGCAAATGACAGGGGGCGGCCAGATACGCAGTATTTT
cdr3_aa: CASSLANDRGRPDTQYF

clone_size: .
v_call: TRBV18
j_call: TRBJ2-3
d_call: .
cdr3_nt: TGTGCCAGCTCACCAAGCCGGAGCACAGATACGCAGTATTTT
cdr3_aa: CASSPSRSTDTQYF

clone_size: once
v_call: TRBV27
j_call: TRBJ1-1
d_call: .
cdr3_nt: TGTGCCAGCAGTTTATTTCTCTCAGGGGTCACTGAAGCTTTCTTT
cdr3_aa: CASSLFLSGVTEAFF

clone_size: .
v_call: TRBV5-6
j_call: TRBJ2-7
d_call: .
cdr3_nt: TGTGCCAGCAGCCTCTCCGGCGTAAGATACGAGCAGTACTTC
cdr3_aa: CASSLSGVRYEQYF

clone_size: .
v_call: TRBV5-6
j_call: TRBJ2-5
d_call: TRBD2
cdr3_nt: TGTGCCAGCAGCTCGACTAGCGGGAGTGGGACCCAGTACTTC
cdr3_aa: CASSSTSGSGTQYF

clone_size: few
v_call: TRBV9
j_call: TRBJ2-2
d_call: .
cdr3_nt: TGTGCCAGCAGCGTCTTCGAATTAGCAGGCGGGGAGCTGTTTTTT
cdr3_aa: CASSVFELAGGELFF

clone_size: .
v_call: TRBV2
j_call: TRBJ2-5
d_call: TRBD2
cdr3_nt: TGTGCCAGCATCGACCCCCATCTAGCGGGAGGGCAAGAGACCCAGTACTTC
cdr3_aa: CASIDPHLAGGQETQYF

clone_size: .
v_call: TRBV29-1
j_call: TRBJ2-1
d_call: TRBD2
cdr3_nt: TGCAGCGTTGAAGATCCGGGGACTAGCGGGATAAACAATGAGCAGTTCTTC
cdr3_aa: CSVEDPGTSGINNEQFF

clone_size: .
v_call: TRBV10-3
j_call: TRBJ2-2
d_call: TRBD1
cdr3_nt: TGTGCCACCAGACAGGGACAAACCGGGGAGCTGTTTTTT
cdr3_aa: CATRQGQTGELFF

clone_size: .
v_call: TRBV19
j_call: TRBJ2-7
d_call: .
cdr3_nt: TGTGCCAGTAGTATGAAAGGAGGGATAGCCCCTAACGAGCAGTACTTC
cdr3_aa: CASSMKGGIAPNEQYF

clone_size: .
v_call: TRBV4-3
j_call: TRBJ2-1
d_call: .
cdr3_nt: TGCGCCAGCAGCCAAGAAAGGGACCTCGGCGCCCGGCAGTTCTTC
cdr3_aa: CASSQERDLGARQFF

clone_size: .
v_call: TRBV7-4
j_call: TRBJ2-1
d_call: .
cdr3_nt: TGTGCCAGCAGCTTAGGGGAGCAGTCCTACAATGAGCAGTTCTTC
cdr3_aa: CASSLGEQSYNEQFF

clone_size: .
v_call: TRBV18
j_call: TRBJ2-1
d_call: .
cdr3_nt: TGTGCCAGCTCCCGCCCCGGAGGGAGCAGTGAGCAGTTCTTC
cdr3_aa: CASSRPGGSSEQFF

clone_size: .
v_call: TRBV2
j_call: TRBJ1-4
d_call: TRBD1
cdr3_nt: TGTGCCAGCAGTGGGACAGGGAACGAAAAACTGTTTTTT
cdr3_aa: CASSGTGNEKLFF